The 20 T cell receptor beta chains presented below share a single source sample, sequenced in a study of T cell responses to AZD1222 COVID-19 vaccine. Libraries were prepared by immunoSEQ multiplex PCR; TCRdb keeps only in-frame clonotypes and omits some of them. The data show 130,000 to 150,000 clones, around 93% seen once. The source was peripheral blood, collected 28 days after the second AZD1222 dose. The receptor set was obtained from an adult who received the AZD1222 COVID-19 vaccine.

The chain employs TRBV6-4 and TRBJ2-3, with TRBD2 matching 12 bases. Germline CDR1 is MRHNA and CDR2 is SNTAGT. The length of the CDR3 is 15 residues. Trimming removed 4 bases from V and 1 base from J; junction bases left unmatched: 0. Written as DNA, the CDR3 is TGTGCCAGCAGTGGGACTAGCGGGGGCACAGATACGCAGTATTTT. It yields the protein CASSGTSGGTDTQYF.

V is TRBV5-8 and J is TRBJ2-7, with 7 bases that match TRBD1. CDR1 SGHTS and CDR2 YDEGEE come from the germline V gene. The J segment lost 3 bases and the V segment lost 4 bases, leaving 4 bases of the junction unmatched. The CDR3 loop spans 13 amino acids. The CDR3 spells CASSLGTDYEQYF. The CDR3 region has the DNA TGTGCCAGCAGCCTCGGGACAGACTACGAGCAGTACTTC.

The J gene is TRBJ1-3, the V gene TRBV5-6; a weak D match, TRBD1 (5 bases). CDR1 is SGHDT and CDR2 is YYEEEE in the germline V gene. This CDR3 comprises 19 residues. V was trimmed by 0 bases and J by 0 bases, leaving 19 bases between them. The CDR3 DNA sequence: TGTGCCAGCAGCTTGGGTGGGGCCCCGGCGCCTTACTCTGGAAACACCATATATTTT. Residues: CASSLGGAPAPYSGNTIYF. Using reference TRBV5-6 and TRBJ1-3 for the parts outside the CDR3, the full variable domain is DAGVTQSPTHLIKTRGQQVTLRCSPKSGHDTVSWYQQALGQGPQFIFQYYEEEERQRGNFPDRFSGHQFPNYSSELNVNALLLGDSALYLCASSLGGAPAPYSGNTIYFGEGSWLTVV.

This clone was observed a single time. V gene TRBV19 combines with J gene TRBJ2-3, with 7 nucleotides matching TRBD2. The CDR3 runs to 14 residues. The ends lost 6 bases at V and 0 bases at J; junction bases unmatched: 3. The germline CDR1 and CDR2 sequences are LNHDA and SQIVND (reference sequence). CDR3 nucleotide sequence: TGTGCCAGTAGGACTAGCCGGAGCACAGATACGCAGTATTTT. This sequence encodes CASRTSRSTDTQYF. The full variable domain, its missing parts supplied by reference TRBV19 and TRBJ2-3, is DGGITQSPKYLFRKEGQNVTLSCEQNLNHDAMYWYRQDPGQGLRLIYYSQIVNDFQKGDIAEGYSVSREKKESFPLTVTSAQKNPTAFYLCASRTSRSTDTQYFGPGTRLTVL.

V is TRBV19 and J is TRBJ1-2; TRBD1 matches 7 bases. The germline CDR1 and CDR2 sequences are LNHDA and SQIVND (reference sequence). J was trimmed by 3 bases and V by 6 bases; bases with no gene match: 7. The CDR3 length is 14 residues. CDR3 residues: CASRDRDPYYGYTF. CDR3 nucleotides: TGTGCCAGTAGAGACAGGGACCCATACTATGGCTACACCTTC.

The chain joins TRBV7-2 to TRBJ2-2, with 7 nucleotides matching TRBD2. There are 18 residues in the CDR3. The V gene's germline CDR1 is SGHTA and CDR2 FQGNSA. Trimming cost V 8 bases and J 7 bases; bases outside gene matches: 22. CDR3 bases: TGTGCCAGCGCCCCGAAGGCGGTTGGCGGGGGAAGGGGCGGGGAGCTGTTTTTT. This sequence encodes CASAPKAVGGGRGGELFF.

The CDR3 bases are TGTGCCAGCAGCGTATCATCAACGCAAGGCTACACCTTC. Translated: CASSVSSTQGYTF. The chain combines TRBV9 with TRBJ1-2; D gene uncertain. The CDR3 is 13 residues long. The V end lost 1 base, the J end lost 8 bases, and 12 bases lay between the germline ends. Germline loops: CDR1 SGDLS, CDR2 YYNGEE.

CDR3 nucleotides: TGTGCCAGTAGTATAAGGGGGATCGATTCACCCCTCCACTTT. Translated, it gives CASSIRGIDSPLHF. The chain employs TRBV19 and TRBJ1-6; perhaps TRBD1 as D (6 bases). The germline V gene encodes CDR1 LNHDA and CDR2 SQIVND (reference sequence). The CDR3 runs 14 residues. V was trimmed by 2 bases and J by 8 bases, leaving 10 bases between them.

The V and J genes are TRBV27 and TRBJ2-2, with 9 positions matching TRBD2. V dropped 6 bases and J dropped 4; count of bases not matched to a gene: 3. This CDR3 is 14 amino acids long. Per germline, CDR1 MNHEY and CDR2 SMNVEV (reference sequence). The CDR3 sequence: CASRGTSPTGELFF. CDR3 nucleotide sequence: TGTGCCAGCAGGGGGACTAGCCCCACCGGGGAGCTGTTTTTT.

J is TRBJ1-2 and V is TRBV7-2, with TRBD1 matching 10 bases. Germline V gene data show CDR1 as SGHTA and CDR2 as FQGNSA. With V trimmed by 0 bases and J by 4 bases, 5 bases remained unmatched. The CDR3 has 16 amino acids. The CDR3, as DNA: TGTGCCAGCAGCTTAGCGGGGACAGGGGTTCTCTATGGCTACACCTTC. Translated: CASSLAGTGVLYGYTF.

The chain is built from TRBV6-1 and TRBJ1-1; no reliable D call. The germline V gene has CDR1 MNHNS and CDR2 SASEGT. Trimming took off 2 bases at V and 8 bases at J, with 12 bases between the two ends. CDR3 size: 13 residues. CDR3 coding DNA: TGTGCCAGCAGTGAAATGGGCGTGGAGGAAGCTTTCTTT. Its protein is CASSEMGVEEAFF.

The rearrangement links TRBV24-1 to TRBJ2-7; D gene ambiguous. Germline V gene sequence: CDR1 KGHDR, CDR2 SFDVKD. V lost 5 bases, J lost 3 bases, and 4 bases lay in between. The CDR3 is 11 residues long. The CDR3 DNA reads TGTGCCACCAGTGGGGGCTACGAGCAGTACTTC. Its translation is CATSGGYEQYF.

The chain joins TRBV5-1 to TRBJ2-3; D is unresolved. Between the trimmed V and J ends, which lost 0 bases and 0 bases, there was a span of 11 bases. The CDR3 extends over 16 amino acids. Germline lookup yields CDR1 SGHRS and CDR2 YFSETQ. The CDR3 region is CASSLAAYPSTDTQYF. DNA for the CDR3: TGCGCCAGCAGCTTGGCGGCCTACCCTAGCACAGATACGCAGTATTTT.

The chain carries TRBV2 and TRBJ2-7; 7 bases match TRBD1. This CDR3 spans 17 amino acids. Germline V lookup: CDR1 SNHLY, CDR2 FYNNEI. The J segment lost 6 bases and the V segment lost 8 bases, leaving 22 bases of the junction unmatched. Written as DNA, the CDR3 is TGTGCCAGCGATTTCGGCGTGGGAACAGGGGCCTTCTCCGAGCAGTACTTC. Amino acid sequence: CASDFGVGTGAFSEQYF.

CDR3 coding DNA: TGTGCCAGCAGTACAGATTACAATTCACCCCTCCACTTT. Translated: CASSTDYNSPLHF. The rearrangement joins TRBV6-6 to TRBJ1-6; D ambiguous. Between the trimmed V and J ends, which lost 5 bases and 7 bases, there was a span of 9 bases. In germline, CDR1 is MNHNY, CDR2 SVGAGI (reference sequence). The CDR3 sequence is 13 residues long.

This chain links TRBV5-1 with TRBJ2-2, with 9 bases matching TRBD1. The germline CDR1 and CDR2 sequences are SGHRS and YFSETQ. With 4 bases clipped from V and 6 bases from J, the junction kept 7 bases outside the gene matches. This CDR3 is built from 15 residues. CDR3 nucleotides: TGCGCCAGCAGCGTCCGGACAGGGGAGGCCGGGGAGCTGTTTTTT. Protein product: CASSVRTGEAGELFF.

This sequence joins TRBV27 and TRBJ1-6; D not certain. The V gene lost 0 bases and the J gene lost 8 bases, with 5 bases spanning the gap. Per the germline V gene, CDR1 is MNHEY and CDR2 is SMNVEV (reference sequence). This CDR3 has 13 amino acids. CDR3 in DNA: TGTGCCAGCAGTTTATCGAGTGATTCACCCCTCCACTTT. Translation: CASSLSSDSPLHF.

The chain links TRBV7-2 to TRBJ2-7; TRBD2 aligns across 8 bases. Germline CDR1 SGHTA, CDR2 FQGNSA. There are 15 residues in the CDR3. The V and J ends lost 7 bases and 3 bases, in that order; junction bases with no gene match: 11. CDR3 coding DNA: TGTGCCAGCACCTGGGCTAGCGGGTCGGGCTACGAGCAGTACTTC. Residues: CASTWASGSGYEQYF.

This chain connects TRBV7-9 to TRBJ1-2; 9 nucleotides match TRBD1. V lost 6 bases to trimming and J lost 0 bases; unmatched junction nucleotides: 11. CDR1 is SEHNR and CDR2 is FQNEAQ in the germline V gene (reference sequence). There are 17 residues in the CDR3. Written as DNA, the CDR3 is TGTGCCAGCAGTTACCCGGGACAGGGAGGCACTAACTATGGCTACACCTTC. Residues: CASSYPGQGGTNYGYTF.

V is TRBV20-1 and J is TRBJ1-2; D remains unclear. The CDR3 sequence is 11 residues long. Germline loops: CDR1 DFQATT, CDR2 SNEGSKA (reference sequence). Trimming stripped 6 bases from V and 7 bases from J, with 12 bases between. The CDR3 here is CSAPTESGYTF. In DNA, the CDR3 is TGCAGTGCACCAACCGAGAGTGGCTACACCTTC.